One sample yielded the 5 T cell receptor beta chains listed below, sequenced in a study of control samples from healthy donors and cancer patients. Clones were read by immunoSEQ multiplex PCR, and TCRdb kept only the in-frame ones, dropping some. Of fewer than 200,000 clones listed, almost 90% were seen once; the top ten hold roughly 1.5%. The sequenced sample consisted of blood. These receptors all stem from a woman aged 50 to 60 in good health.

J is TRBJ1-3 and V is TRBV18; tentative D call: TRBD1 (5 bases). The CDR3 runs to 16 residues. Germline CDR1 reads KGHSH; CDR2 reads LQKENI. Trimming cost V 2 bases and J 2 bases, with 13 bases left between them. CDR3 loop: CASSPSGVLAGNTIYF. CDR3 bases: TGTGCCAGCTCACCATCGGGGGTCTTGGCTGGAAACACCATATATTTT.

This clone has just one count. This chain uses TRBV28 with TRBJ2-3, with TRBD2 matching over 13 bases. The germline CDR1 and CDR2 sequences are MDHEN and SYDVKM. The V gene end was trimmed by 6 bases and the J gene end by 1 base; junction bases not matched to a gene: 16. The CDR3 is 20 amino acids. CDR3 residues: CASSPTGGLAGPRGTDTQYF. The CDR3 nucleotides are TGTGCCAGCAGCCCTACTGGGGGACTAGCGGGACCGAGGGGCACAGATACGCAGTATTTT.

The count of this clone is one. The genes are TRBV27 and TRBJ1-2, with 11 bases fitting TRBD1. Trimming at V came to 5 bases and at J to 5 bases, leaving 13 bases not matched to a gene. CDR3 size: 17 residues. Germline V lookup: CDR1 MNHEY, CDR2 SMNVEV (reference sequence). CDR3 amino acids: CASSRGQGAFITYGYTF. The DNA of the CDR3 is TGTGCCAGCAGTCGAGGACAGGGGGCTTTTATTACGTATGGCTACACCTTC.

As DNA, the CDR3 is TGTGCCAGTAGACAGGGTTTTACAACTAATGAAAAACTGTTTTTT. The encoded protein is CASRQGFTTNEKLFF. The chain uses TRBV27 and TRBJ1-4, with 7 bases aligning to TRBD1. The CDR3 consists of 15 residues. With V trimmed by 9 bases and J by 0 bases, 7 bases remained unmatched. The germline gives CDR1 MNHEY, CDR2 SMNVEV (reference sequence).

CDR3 sequence (DNA): TGTGCCAGCAGCTCGATTCCTTATGGCTACACCTTC. It encodes CASSSIPYGYTF. The chain carries TRBV9 and TRBJ1-2; D is unclear. V gave up 4 bases and J gave up 5 bases, with 9 bases separating them. CDR1 is SGDLS and CDR2 is YYNGEE in the germline V gene. The CDR3 has 12 residues.